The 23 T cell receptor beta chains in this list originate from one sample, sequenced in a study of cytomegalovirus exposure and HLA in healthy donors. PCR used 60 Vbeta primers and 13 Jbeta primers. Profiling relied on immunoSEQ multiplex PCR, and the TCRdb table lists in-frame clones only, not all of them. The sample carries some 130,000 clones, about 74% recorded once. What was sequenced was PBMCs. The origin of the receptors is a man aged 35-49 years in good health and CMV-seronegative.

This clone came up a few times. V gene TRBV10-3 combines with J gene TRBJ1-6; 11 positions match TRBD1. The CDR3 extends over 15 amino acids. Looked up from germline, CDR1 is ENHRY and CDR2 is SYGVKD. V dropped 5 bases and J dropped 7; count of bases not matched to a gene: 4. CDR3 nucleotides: TGTGCCATCAGTCGGGACAGGGGGATAAATTCACCCCTCCACTTT. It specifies CAISRDRGINSPLHF.

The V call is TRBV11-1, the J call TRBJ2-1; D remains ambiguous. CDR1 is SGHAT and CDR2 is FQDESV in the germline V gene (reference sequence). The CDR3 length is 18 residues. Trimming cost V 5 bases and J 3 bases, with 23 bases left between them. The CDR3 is CASSPRSRPVSFYNEQFF. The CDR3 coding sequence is TGTGCCAGCAGCCCTAGAAGCCGGCCAGTCTCCTTCTACAATGAGCAGTTCTTC.

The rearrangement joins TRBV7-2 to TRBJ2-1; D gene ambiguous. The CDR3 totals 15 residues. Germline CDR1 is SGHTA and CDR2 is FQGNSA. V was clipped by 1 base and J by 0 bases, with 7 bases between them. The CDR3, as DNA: TGTGCCAGCAGCTTAGATGAGAGCTCCTACAATGAGCAGTTCTTC. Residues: CASSLDESSYNEQFF.

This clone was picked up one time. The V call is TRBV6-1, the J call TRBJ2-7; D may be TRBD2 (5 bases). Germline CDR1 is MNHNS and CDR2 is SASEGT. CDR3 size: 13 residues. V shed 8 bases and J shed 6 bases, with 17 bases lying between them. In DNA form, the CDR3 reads TGTGCCAGCTCCCTACCCCGGGCGGGCGAGCAGTACTTC. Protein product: CASSLPRAGEQYF.

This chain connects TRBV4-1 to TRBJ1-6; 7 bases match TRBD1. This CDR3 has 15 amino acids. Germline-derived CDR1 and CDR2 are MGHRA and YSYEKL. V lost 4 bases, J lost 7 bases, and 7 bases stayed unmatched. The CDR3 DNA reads TGCGCCAGCAGCCTAGGGACAGCTTTCAATTCACCCCTCCACTTT. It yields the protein CASSLGTAFNSPLHF.

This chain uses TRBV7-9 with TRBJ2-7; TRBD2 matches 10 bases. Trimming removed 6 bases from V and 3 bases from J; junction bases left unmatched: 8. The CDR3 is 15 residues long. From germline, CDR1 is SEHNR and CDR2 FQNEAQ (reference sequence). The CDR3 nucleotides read TGTGCCAGCAGAGCAATAGCGGGAGGCGACTACGAGCAGTACTTC. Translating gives CASRAIAGGDYEQYF.

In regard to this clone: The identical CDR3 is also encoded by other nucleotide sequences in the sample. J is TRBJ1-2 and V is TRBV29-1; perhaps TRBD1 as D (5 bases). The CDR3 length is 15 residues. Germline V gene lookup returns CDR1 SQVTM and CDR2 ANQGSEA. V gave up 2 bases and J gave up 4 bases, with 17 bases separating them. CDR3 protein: CSVEKGVGGAYGYTF. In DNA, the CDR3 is TGCAGCGTTGAAAAAGGGGTTGGCGGAGCCTATGGCTACACCTTC.

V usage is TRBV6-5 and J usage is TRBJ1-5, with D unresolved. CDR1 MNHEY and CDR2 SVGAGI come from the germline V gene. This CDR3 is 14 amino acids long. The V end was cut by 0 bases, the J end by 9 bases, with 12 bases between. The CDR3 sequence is CASSYSEATGPQHF. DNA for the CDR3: TGTGCCAGCAGTTACTCGGAGGCAACGGGGCCCCAGCATTTT.

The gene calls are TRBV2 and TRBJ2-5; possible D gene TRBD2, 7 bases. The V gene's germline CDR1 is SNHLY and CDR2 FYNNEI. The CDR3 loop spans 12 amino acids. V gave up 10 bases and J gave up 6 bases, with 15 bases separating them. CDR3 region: CATGGGEKTQYF. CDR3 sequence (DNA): TGTGCCACCGGAGGGGGGGAGAAGACCCAGTACTTC.

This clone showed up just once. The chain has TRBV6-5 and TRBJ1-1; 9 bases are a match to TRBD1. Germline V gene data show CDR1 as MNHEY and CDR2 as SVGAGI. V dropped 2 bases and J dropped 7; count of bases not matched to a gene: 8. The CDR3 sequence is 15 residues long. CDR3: CASSYTGTGKLEAFF. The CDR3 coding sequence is TGTGCCAGCAGTTACACGGGGACAGGGAAACTTGAAGCTTTCTTT.

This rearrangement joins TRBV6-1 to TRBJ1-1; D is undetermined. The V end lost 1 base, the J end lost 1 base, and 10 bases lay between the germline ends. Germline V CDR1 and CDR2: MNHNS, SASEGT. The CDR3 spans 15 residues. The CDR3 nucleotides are TGTGCCAGCAGTGAAGTGGAAGGGAGGAACACTGAAGCTTTCTTT. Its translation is CASSEVEGRNTEAFF.

CDR3 in amino acids: CASSDSMNTEAFF. The CDR3 nucleotides are TGTGCCAGCAGCGACAGTATGAACACTGAAGCTTTCTTT. The rearrangement uses TRBV7-2 and TRBJ1-1; a weak D match, TRBD1 (5 bases). The germline V gene has CDR1 SGHTA and CDR2 FQGNSA. The CDR3 spans 13 residues. The V end was cut by 5 bases, the J end by 0 bases, with 7 bases between.

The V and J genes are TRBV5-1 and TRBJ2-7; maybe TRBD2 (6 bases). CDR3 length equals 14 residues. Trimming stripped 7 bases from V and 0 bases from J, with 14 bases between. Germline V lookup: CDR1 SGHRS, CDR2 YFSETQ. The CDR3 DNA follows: TGCGCCAGCTCATCAACCGGGGGCTCCTACGAGCAGTACTTC. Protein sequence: CASSSTGGSYEQYF.

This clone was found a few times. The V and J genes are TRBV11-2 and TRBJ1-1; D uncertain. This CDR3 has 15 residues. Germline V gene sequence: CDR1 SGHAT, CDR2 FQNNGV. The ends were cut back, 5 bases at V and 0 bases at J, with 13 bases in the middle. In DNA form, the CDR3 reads TGTGCCAGCAGCCCCCGAGTTACAGTGAACACTGAAGCTTTCTTT. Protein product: CASSPRVTVNTEAFF.

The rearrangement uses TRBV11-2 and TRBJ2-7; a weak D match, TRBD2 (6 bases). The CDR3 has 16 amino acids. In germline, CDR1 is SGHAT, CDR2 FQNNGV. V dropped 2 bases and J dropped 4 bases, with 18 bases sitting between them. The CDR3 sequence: CASSLRRGIVTYEQYF. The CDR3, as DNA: TGTGCCAGCAGCTTAAGGCGGGGAATTGTAACTTACGAGCAGTACTTC.

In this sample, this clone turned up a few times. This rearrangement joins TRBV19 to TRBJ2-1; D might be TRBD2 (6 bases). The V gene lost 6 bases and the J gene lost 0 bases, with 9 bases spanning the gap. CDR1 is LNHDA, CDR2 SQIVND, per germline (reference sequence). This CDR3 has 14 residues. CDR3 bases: TGTGCCAGTAGAGAGACTAGCTCCTACAATGAGCAGTTCTTC. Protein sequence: CASRETSSYNEQFF.

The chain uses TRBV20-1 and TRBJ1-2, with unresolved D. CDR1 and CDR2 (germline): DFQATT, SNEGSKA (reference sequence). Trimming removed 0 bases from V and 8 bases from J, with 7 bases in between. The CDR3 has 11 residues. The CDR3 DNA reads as TGCAGTGCTAGAGAGGCGGGGGGCTACACCTTC. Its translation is CSAREAGGYTF.

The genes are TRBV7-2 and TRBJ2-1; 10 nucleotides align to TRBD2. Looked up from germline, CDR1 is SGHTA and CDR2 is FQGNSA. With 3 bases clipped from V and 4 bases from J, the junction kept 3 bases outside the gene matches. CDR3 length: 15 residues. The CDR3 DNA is TGTGCCAGCAGCTTGCGGGGACTAGCGTACAATGAGCAGTTCTTC. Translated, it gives CASSLRGLAYNEQFF.

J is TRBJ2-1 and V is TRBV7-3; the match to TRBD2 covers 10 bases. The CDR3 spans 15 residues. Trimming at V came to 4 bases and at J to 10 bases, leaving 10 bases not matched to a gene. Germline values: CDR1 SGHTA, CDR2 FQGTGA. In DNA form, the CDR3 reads TGTGCCAGCAGCTCCCCGAGACTAGCGGGTGGCGAGCAGTTCTTC. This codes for CASSSPRLAGGEQFF.

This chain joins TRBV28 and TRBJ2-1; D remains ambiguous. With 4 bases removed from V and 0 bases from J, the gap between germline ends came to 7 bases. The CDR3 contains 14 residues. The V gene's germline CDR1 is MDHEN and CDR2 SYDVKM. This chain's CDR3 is CASSSLRSYNEQFF. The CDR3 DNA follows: TGTGCCAGCAGTTCCCTCCGCTCCTACAATGAGCAGTTCTTC. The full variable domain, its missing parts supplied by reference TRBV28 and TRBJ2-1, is DVKVTQSSRYLVKRTGEKVFLECVQDMDHENMFWYRQDPGLGLRLIYFSYDVKMKEKGDIPEGYSVSREKKERFSLILESASTNQTSMYLCASSSLRSYNEQFFGPGTRLTVL.

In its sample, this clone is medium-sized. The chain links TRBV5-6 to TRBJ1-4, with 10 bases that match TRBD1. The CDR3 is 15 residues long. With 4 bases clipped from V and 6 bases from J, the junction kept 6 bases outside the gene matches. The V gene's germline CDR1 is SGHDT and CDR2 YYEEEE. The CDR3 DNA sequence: TGTGCCAGCAGCCTACGAGGACAGGGGGATGAAAAACTGTTTTTT. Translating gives CASSLRGQGDEKLFF.

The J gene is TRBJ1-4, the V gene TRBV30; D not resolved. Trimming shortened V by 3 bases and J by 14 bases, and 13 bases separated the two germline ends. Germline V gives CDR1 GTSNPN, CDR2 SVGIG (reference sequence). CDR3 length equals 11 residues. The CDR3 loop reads CAWRAASHLFF. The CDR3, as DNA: TGTGCCTGGAGGGCCGCTTCTCATCTGTTTTTT.

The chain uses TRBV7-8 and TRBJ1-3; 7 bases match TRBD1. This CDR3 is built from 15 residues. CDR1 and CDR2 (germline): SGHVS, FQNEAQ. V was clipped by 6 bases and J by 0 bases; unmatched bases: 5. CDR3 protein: CASRQGTRSGNTIYF. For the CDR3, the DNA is TGTGCCAGCAGACAGGGGACCCGCTCTGGAAACACCATATATTTT.